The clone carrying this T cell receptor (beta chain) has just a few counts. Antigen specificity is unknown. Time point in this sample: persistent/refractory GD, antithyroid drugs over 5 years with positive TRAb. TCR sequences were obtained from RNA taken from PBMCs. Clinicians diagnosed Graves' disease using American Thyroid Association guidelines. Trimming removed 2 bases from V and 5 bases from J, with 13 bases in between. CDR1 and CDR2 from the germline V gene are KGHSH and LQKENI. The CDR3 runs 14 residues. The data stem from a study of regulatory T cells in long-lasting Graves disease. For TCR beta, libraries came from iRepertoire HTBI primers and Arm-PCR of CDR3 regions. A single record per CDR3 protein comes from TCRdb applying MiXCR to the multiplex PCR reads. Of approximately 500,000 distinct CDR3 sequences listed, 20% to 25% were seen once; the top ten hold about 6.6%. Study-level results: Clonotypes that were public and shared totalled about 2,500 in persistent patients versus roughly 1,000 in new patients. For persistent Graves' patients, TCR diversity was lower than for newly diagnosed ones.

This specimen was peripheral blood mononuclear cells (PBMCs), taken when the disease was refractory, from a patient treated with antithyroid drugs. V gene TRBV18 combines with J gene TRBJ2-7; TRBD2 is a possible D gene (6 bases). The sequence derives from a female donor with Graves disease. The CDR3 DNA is TGTGCCAGCTCACCAGGGCGGGGTTCGGACGAGCAGTACTTC. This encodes CASSPGRGSDEQYF.